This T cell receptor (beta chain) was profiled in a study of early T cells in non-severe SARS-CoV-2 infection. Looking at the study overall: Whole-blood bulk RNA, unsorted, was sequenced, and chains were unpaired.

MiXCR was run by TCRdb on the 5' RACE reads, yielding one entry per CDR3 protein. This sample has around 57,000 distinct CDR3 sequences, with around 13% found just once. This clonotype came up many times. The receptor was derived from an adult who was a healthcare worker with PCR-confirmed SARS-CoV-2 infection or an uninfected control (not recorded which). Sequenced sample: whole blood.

CDR3 in amino acids: CASSSSGTVNSPLHF. The CDR3 DNA sequence: TGTGCCAGCAGTTCCTCCGGGACAGTTAATTCACCCCTCCACTTT. The chain recombines TRBV12-3 or TRBV12-4 with TRBJ1-6, with 7 bases matching TRBD1. CDR3 length equals 15 residues. V dropped 4 bases and J dropped 6; count of bases not matched to a gene: 6.